These 10 T cell receptor beta chains were all obtained from the same sample, sequenced in a study of control samples from healthy donors and cancer patients. The table came from immunoSEQ multiplex PCR; TCRdb's copy has only in-frame clones and leaves some out. The data contain about 120,000 clones, 85% to 90% of them singletons. Material: PBMCs. The receptor source for this set is a woman aged 45-65 years with colorectal cancer.

This chain links TRBV6-1 with TRBJ1-2, with D unresolved. CDR1 is MNHNS, CDR2 SASEGT, per germline. V lost 1 base and J 4 bases, leaving 10 bases between the germline ends. The CDR3 consists of 14 residues. Here the CDR3 reads CASSEGQFGYGYTF. As DNA, the CDR3 is TGTGCCAGCAGTGAAGGACAATTTGGCTATGGCTACACCTTC.

The rearrangement links TRBV28 to TRBJ1-2; D not certain. V was trimmed by 5 bases and J by 13 bases, leaving 14 bases between them. From germline, CDR1 is MDHEN and CDR2 SYDVKM. This CDR3 is built from 11 residues. The CDR3 DNA reads as TGTGCCAGCAGTGACCAAAGGCACTGCACCTTC. It translates to CASSDQRHCTF.

The chain joins TRBV23-1 to TRBJ1-4; unclear D gene. TRBV23-1 is an ORF; its function is uncertain. This CDR3 is 14 amino acids long. The V end lost 9 bases, the J end lost 4 bases, and 15 bases lay between the germline ends. CDR3 nucleotide sequence: TGCGCCAGGCCAAAAAACACTTATAATGAAAAACTGTTTTTT. It yields the protein CARPKNTYNEKLFF.

The CDR3 DNA sequence: TGTGCCAGCAGTTTGAACGAGGTTGGCTACACCTTC. Its translation: CASSLNEVGYTF. V gene TRBV28 combines with J gene TRBJ1-2; D is unclear. The germline V gene encodes CDR1 MDHEN and CDR2 SYDVKM. The CDR3 consists of 12 residues. V lost 3 bases and J lost 7, with 9 bases in between.

This clone has more than one count but fewer than ten. This chain connects TRBV6-5 to TRBJ2-1; 7 bases are shared with TRBD1. J lost 8 bases, V lost 5 bases, and 9 bases had no gene match. This CDR3 has 14 residues. CDR1 is MNHEY, CDR2 SVGAGI, per germline. CDR3 DNA: TGTGCCAGCAGTCGACAGGGTGCGGTCGATGAGCAGTTCTTC. It codes for CASSRQGAVDEQFF.

This chain's CDR3 is CASSQVRVGHTEAFF. For the CDR3, the DNA is TGTGCCAGCAGCCAAGTTAGGGTTGGGCACACTGAAGCTTTCTTT. The V gene is TRBV3-1 (or the pseudogene TRBV3-2), the J gene TRBJ1-1; D ambiguous. Germline CDR1 LGHDT, CDR2 YNNKEL (reference sequence). This CDR3 is built from 15 residues. V lost 1 base, J lost 3 bases, and 12 bases lay in between.

This chain joins TRBV19 and TRBJ1-5, with D unclear. Germline CDR1 reads LNHDA; CDR2 reads SQIVND (reference sequence). V gave up 1 base and J gave up 0 bases, with 7 bases separating them. The CDR3 totals 15 residues. The CDR3: CASSIVGNSNQPQHF. The CDR3 DNA reads TGTGCCAGTAGTATAGTAGGGAATAGCAATCAGCCCCAGCATTTT.

The V call is TRBV5-1, the J call TRBJ2-2; 11 bases match TRBD2. The junction had 4 bases not matched to a gene; V was cut back by 7 bases and J by 5 bases. The germline CDR1 and CDR2 sequences are SGHRS and YFSETQ. The CDR3 has 14 amino acids. CDR3 protein: CASCRLAGTGELFF. In DNA, the CDR3 is TGCGCCAGCTGTCGACTAGCGGGAACCGGGGAGCTGTTTTTT. Based on the CDR3 plus reference TRBV5-1 and TRBJ2-2, the full variable domain is KAGVTQTPRYLIKTRGQQVTLSCSPISGHRSVSWYQQTPGQGLQFLFEYFSETQRNKGNFPGRFSGRQFSNSRSEMNVSTLELGDSALYLCASCRLAGTGELFFGEGSRLTVL.

The chain is built from TRBV3-1 (or the pseudogene TRBV3-2) and TRBJ2-5, with 7 positions matching TRBD2. Germline values: CDR1 LGHDT, CDR2 YNNKEL (reference sequence). CDR3 length: 15 amino acids. J lost 2 bases, V lost 6 bases, and 9 bases had no gene match. The CDR3, as DNA: TGTGCCAGCAGTTCATCTAGCGGAGAACAAGAGACCCAGTACTTC. It is translated as CASSSSSGEQETQYF.

The chain carries TRBV24-1 and TRBJ2-5; 8 bases match TRBD2. Germline trimming cut 3 bases from V and 7 bases from J; bases unmatched to any gene: 12. CDR3 length equals 16 residues. Germline V CDR1 and CDR2: KGHDR, SFDVKD. The CDR3 coding sequence is TGTGCCACCAGTGATACTAAACTAGCGGCAAGTGGGACCCAGTACTTC. Its translation is CATSDTKLAASGTQYF.